These 18 T cell receptor beta chains came from one sample sequenced in a study of spatial heterogeneity in lung cancer. Time point noted: sample taken at primary tumor resection. One entry per CDR3 protein results from TCRdb running MiXCR on the 5' RACE reads. The sample lists approximately 21,000 distinct CDR3 sequences, under 4% occurring once. The source material was PBMCs, sampled at surgery. The receptors here all came from a female donor with early-stage non-small cell lung cancer.

This clonotype was detected ten times or more. V usage is TRBV6-6 and J usage is TRBJ1-3, with a weak D call TRBD1 (6 bases). This CDR3 spans 16 amino acids. CDR1 and CDR2 (germline): MNHNY, SVGAGI (reference sequence). Trimming pared 2 bases from V and 0 bases from J, leaving 11 bases between. CDR3 coding DNA: TGTGCCAGCAGTTACACGGACAGCAGCTCTGGAAACACCATATATTTT. Protein sequence: CASSYTDSSSGNTIYF.

This sequence joins TRBV7-9 and TRBJ2-7; possible D gene TRBD1, 5 bases. The germline V gene encodes CDR1 SEHNR and CDR2 FQNEAQ (reference sequence). Trimming removed 1 base at V and 4 bases at J, with 11 bases between. This CDR3 spans 14 amino acids. The CDR3: CASSLGAGSYEQYF. CDR3 DNA: TGTGCCAGCAGCTTAGGGGCAGGGTCGTACGAGCAGTACTTC.

This clonotype was seen ten or more times. The rearrangement joins TRBV24-1 to TRBJ2-1; possibly TRBD1 for D (5 bases). V lost 5 bases and J 7 bases, leaving 20 bases between the germline ends. Germline-derived CDR1 and CDR2 are KGHDR and SFDVKD. The CDR3 loop spans 16 amino acids. The CDR3 reads CATSVGHVGARNEQFF. CDR3 sequence (DNA): TGTGCCACCAGTGTGGGTCACGTAGGGGCGCGTAATGAGCAGTTCTTC.

This clonotype has a count of ten or more. The rearrangement uses TRBV27 and TRBJ2-3; D could derive from TRBD1 or TRBD2 (5 bases each). CDR3 length equals 14 residues. Trimming removed 5 bases at V and 5 bases at J, with 14 bases between. From germline, CDR1 is MNHEY and CDR2 SMNVEV (reference sequence). The chain's CDR3 is CASSLGHGGDTQYF. The CDR3 coding sequence is TGTGCCAGCAGTCTTGGACACGGAGGAGATACGCAGTATTTT.

The CDR3 spells CAWYQLDRGPTDTQYF. The CDR3 DNA reads TGTGCCTGGTATCAATTGGACAGGGGTCCCACAGATACGCAGTATTTT. The J gene is TRBJ2-3, the V gene TRBV30, with 9 positions matching TRBD1. Germline loops: CDR1 GTSNPN, CDR2 SVGIG (reference sequence). Trimming cost V 5 bases and J 2 bases; bases outside gene matches: 11. This CDR3 spans 16 amino acids.

This clonotype was seen repeatedly, ten times or more. This rearrangement joins TRBV4-1 to TRBJ2-1; 15 bases match TRBD2. The CDR3 is 20 residues long. After removal of 4 bases from V and 3 bases from J, the junction contained 13 bases not matched to a gene. Germline CDR1 is MGHRA and CDR2 is YSYEKL. The CDR3 region is CASSPIGLAGGPSVYNEQFF. CDR3 in DNA: TGCGCCAGCAGCCCCATCGGACTAGCGGGAGGGCCGAGCGTCTACAATGAGCAGTTCTTC.

This clonotype occurred many times. The chain joins TRBV6-6 to TRBJ2-3; 7 bases line up with TRBD2. The V and J ends lost 0 bases and 0 bases, in that order; junction bases with no gene match: 3. The length of the CDR3 is 16 residues. Germline V gene lookup returns CDR1 MNHNY and CDR2 SVGAGI (reference sequence). The DNA of the CDR3 is TGTGCCAGCAGTTACTCGGTTAGCGGGAGCACAGATACGCAGTATTTT. Translating gives CASSYSVSGSTDTQYF.

This clonotype was observed at least ten times. V and J are TRBV21-1 and TRBJ1-1; the D segment call TRBD1 is taken from the table without a DNA check. TRBV21-1 is a pseudogene. This CDR3 is built from 18 residues. This chain's CDR3 is CASSNLILQGKLITEAFF. The DNA for the CDR3 is TGTGCCAGCAGCAACCTCATTCTACAGGGGAAATTGATCACTGAAGCTTTCTTT.

Many counts were recorded for this clonotype. The chain joins TRBV10-3 to TRBJ2-7; 12 bases map to TRBD2. Germline V CDR1 and CDR2: ENHRY, SYGVKD. This CDR3 is 15 amino acids long. V was clipped by 6 bases and J by 3 bases; unmatched bases: 6. This CDR3 reads CAISLTSGSGYEQYF. CDR3 DNA sequence: TGTGCCATCAGCCTGACTAGCGGGAGTGGCTACGAGCAGTACTTC.

This clonotype came up many times. The J gene is TRBJ2-1, the V gene TRBV2; TRBD2 matches 7 bases. The germline CDR1 and CDR2 sequences are SNHLY and FYNNEI. The CDR3 loop spans 13 amino acids. Unmatched junction bases numbered 8, after V lost 7 bases and J lost 8 bases. The CDR3 loop reads CASKPGLWDEQFF. As DNA, the CDR3 is TGTGCCAGCAAGCCGGGACTATGGGATGAGCAGTTCTTC.

This clonotype was seen many times. The chain combines TRBV5-1 with TRBJ1-1; a possible D gene is TRBD1 (5 bases). The CDR3 spans 14 residues. Per the germline V gene, CDR1 is SGHRS and CDR2 is YFSETQ. V was cut by 3 bases and J by 6 bases, with 15 bases left in between. The DNA of the CDR3 is TGCGCCAGCAGCTCCCCCCCGACAGTGCCTGAAGCTTTCTTT. Translation: CASSSPPTVPEAFF.

This clonotype was counted at least ten times. The rearrangement links TRBV5-1 to TRBJ2-1; no reliable D call. CDR1 and CDR2 (germline): SGHRS, YFSETQ. The CDR3 has 13 amino acids. V shed 2 bases and J shed 8 bases, with 11 bases lying between them. The CDR3 is CASSFPGIDEQFF. CDR3 in DNA: TGCGCCAGCAGCTTTCCTGGAATCGATGAGCAGTTCTTC. The variable domain in full, completed from reference TRBV5-1 and TRBJ2-1, reads KAGVTQTPRYLIKTRGQQVTLSCSPISGHRSVSWYQQTPGQGLQFLFEYFSETQRNKGNFPGRFSGRQFSNSRSEMNVSTLELGDSALYLCASSFPGIDEQFFGPGTRLTVL.

In this sample, this clonotype turned up a few times. This chain connects TRBV5-1 to TRBJ1-2; D remains unclear. Germline V gives CDR1 SGHRS, CDR2 YFSETQ. The CDR3 is 14 residues long. Between the trimmed V and J ends, which lost 1 base and 4 bases, there was a span of 11 bases. CDR3: CASSLLSESYGYTF. The DNA for the CDR3 is TGCGCCAGCAGCTTGCTTTCAGAATCCTATGGCTACACCTTC.

At least ten counts were recorded for this clonotype. CDR3 nucleotides: TGCAGTCCTAACACGGGACTGGGGGTTCCCTCCCAGTACTTC. Its translation: CSPNTGLGVPSQYF. The gene calls are TRBV20-1 and TRBJ2-5; possibly TRBD2 for D (6 bases). The CDR3 sequence is 14 residues long. Germline lookup yields CDR1 DFQATT and CDR2 SNEGSKA (reference sequence). V shed 8 bases and J shed 9 bases, with 25 bases lying between them.

This clonotype was recorded many times. The chain is built from TRBV7-9 and TRBJ2-5, with a tentative D call TRBD1 (5 bases). From germline, CDR1 is SEHNR and CDR2 FQNEAQ (reference sequence). Trimming took 7 bases from V and 2 from J, leaving 11 bases between them. This CDR3 comprises 13 residues. The CDR3 reads CASTTGLQETQYF. The CDR3 region has the DNA TGTGCCAGCACTACAGGTCTACAAGAGACCCAGTACTTC.

This clonotype was observed many times. The chain couples TRBV27 to TRBJ2-7; D may be TRBD2 (5 bases). The CDR3 has 14 residues. With 5 bases removed from V and 5 bases from J, the gap between germline ends came to 16 bases. CDR1 MNHEY and CDR2 SMNVEV come from the germline V gene (reference sequence). The CDR3 region has the DNA TGTGCCAGCAGTGGAGCTAGCCTTTTCAACGAGCAGTACTTC. The encoded protein is CASSGASLFNEQYF.

This clonotype was seen repeatedly, ten times or more. The J gene is TRBJ1-2, the V gene TRBV28, with no clear D. V was pared by 5 bases and J by 4 bases, with 17 bases between. CDR3 size: 15 residues. CDR1 and CDR2 from the germline V gene are MDHEN and SYDVKM. This chain's CDR3 is CASSPPVPGIYGYTF. The CDR3, as DNA: TGTGCCAGCAGTCCCCCGGTTCCGGGGATCTATGGCTACACCTTC.

Many counts were recorded for this clonotype. This sequence joins TRBV7-2 and TRBJ2-4; TRBD2 is a possible D gene (5 bases). The germline CDR1 and CDR2 sequences are SGHTA and FQGNSA. Trimming took off 3 bases at V and 0 bases at J, with 21 bases between the two ends. The CDR3 runs to 19 residues. Here the CDR3 reads CASSLAGIHDPLAKNIQYF. The DNA for the CDR3 is TGTGCCAGCAGCTTGGCCGGGATCCACGACCCGCTAGCCAAAAACATTCAGTACTTC.